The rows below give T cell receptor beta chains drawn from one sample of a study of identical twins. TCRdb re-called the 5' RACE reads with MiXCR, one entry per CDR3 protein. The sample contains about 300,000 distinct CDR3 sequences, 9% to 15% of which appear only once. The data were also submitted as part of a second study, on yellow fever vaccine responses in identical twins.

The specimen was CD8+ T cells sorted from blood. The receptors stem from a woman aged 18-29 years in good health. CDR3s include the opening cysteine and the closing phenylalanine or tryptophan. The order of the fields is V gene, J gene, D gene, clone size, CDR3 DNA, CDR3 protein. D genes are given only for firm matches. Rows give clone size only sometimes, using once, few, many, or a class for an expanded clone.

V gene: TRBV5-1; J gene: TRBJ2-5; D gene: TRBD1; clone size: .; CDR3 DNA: TGCGCCAGCAGCTTAAACAGGGGGCGTGAAGAGACCCAGTACTTC; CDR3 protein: CASSLNRGREETQYF
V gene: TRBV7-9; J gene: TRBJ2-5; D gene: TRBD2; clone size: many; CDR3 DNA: TGTGCCAGCAGCCCCGGGACTAGCGGGAGGACCCAAGAGACCCAGTACTTC; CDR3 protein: CASSPGTSGRTQETQYF
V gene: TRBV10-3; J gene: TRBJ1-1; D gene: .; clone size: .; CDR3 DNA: TGTGCCATCAAAAGCTCAGGGGTAAACACTGAAGCTTTCTTT; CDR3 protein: CAIKSSGVNTEAFF
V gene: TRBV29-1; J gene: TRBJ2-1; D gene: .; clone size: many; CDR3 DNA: TGCAGCGTTGAAGATCGGACTGATGAGCAGTTCTTC; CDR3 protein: CSVEDRTDEQFF
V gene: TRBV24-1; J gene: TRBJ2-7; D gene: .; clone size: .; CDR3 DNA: TGTGCCACCAGTGCCCAAGGGCCAGGGGCCTACGAGCAGTACTTC; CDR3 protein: CATSAQGPGAYEQYF
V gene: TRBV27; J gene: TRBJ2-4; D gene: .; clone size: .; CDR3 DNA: TGTGCCAGCAAGTACAGGCTGCAGGGACGCATTCAGTACTTC; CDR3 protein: CASKYRLQGRIQYF
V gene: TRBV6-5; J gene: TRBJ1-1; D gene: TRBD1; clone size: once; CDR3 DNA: TGTGCCAGCAGTTACTCCCCCAGGGGGGAAGCTTTCTTT; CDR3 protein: CASSYSPRGEAFF
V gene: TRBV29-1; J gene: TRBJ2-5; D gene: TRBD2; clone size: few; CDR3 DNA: TGCAGCGTTGACAAGGGAGGGGCCCAGACCCAGTACTTC; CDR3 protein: CSVDKGGAQTQYF
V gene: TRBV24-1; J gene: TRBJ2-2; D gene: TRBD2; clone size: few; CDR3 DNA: TGTGCCACCAGTGAAGGACTAGCGGGAGACACCGGGGAGCTGTTTTTT; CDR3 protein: CATSEGLAGDTGELFF
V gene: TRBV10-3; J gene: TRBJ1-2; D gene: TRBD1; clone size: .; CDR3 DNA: TGTGCCATCAGTGAAGGAGGACAGGGGGATGGCTACACCTTC; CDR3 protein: CAISEGGQGDGYTF
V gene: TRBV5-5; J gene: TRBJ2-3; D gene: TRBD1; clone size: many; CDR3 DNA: TGTGCCAGCAGCTTGCTAGGACAGGGTAGCACAGATACGCAGTATTTT; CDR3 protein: CASSLLGQGSTDTQYF
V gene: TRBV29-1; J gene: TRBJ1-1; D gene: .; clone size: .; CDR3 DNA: TGCAGCGTTGTCAGTAACACTGAAGCTTTCTTT; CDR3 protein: CSVVSNTEAFF
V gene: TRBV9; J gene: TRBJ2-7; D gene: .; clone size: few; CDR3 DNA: TGTGCCAGCAGCGACGGGAGTACCGACGAGCAGTACTTC; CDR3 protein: CASSDGSTDEQYF
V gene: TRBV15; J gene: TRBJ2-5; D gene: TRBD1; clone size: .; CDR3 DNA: TGTGCCACCAGCAGAGAGGGGATGGAGACAGGGGCCTTTGAGACCCAGTACTTC; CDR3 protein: CATSREGMETGAFETQYF
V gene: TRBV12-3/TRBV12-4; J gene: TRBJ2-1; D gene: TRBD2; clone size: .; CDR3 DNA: TGTGCCAGCAGCCTACGACTAGCGGGAGCCCCCTACAATGAGCAGTTCTTC; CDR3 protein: CASSLRLAGAPYNEQFF
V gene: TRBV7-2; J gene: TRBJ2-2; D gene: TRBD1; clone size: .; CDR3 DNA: TGTGCCAGCAGCTTAGGACGACAGGGTCCCTTTCGGGAGCTGTTTTTT; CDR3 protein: CASSLGRQGPFRELFF
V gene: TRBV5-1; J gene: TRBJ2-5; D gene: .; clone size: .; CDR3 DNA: TGCGCCAGCTCCTTTAACGGGTACCAAGAGACCCAGTACTTC; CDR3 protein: CASSFNGYQETQYF
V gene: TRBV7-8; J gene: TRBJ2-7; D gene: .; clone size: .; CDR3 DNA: TGTGCCAGCAGCTTAGAGGTCGAGTACAGGGTACCCTACGAGCAGTACTTC; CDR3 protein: CASSLEVEYRVPYEQYF
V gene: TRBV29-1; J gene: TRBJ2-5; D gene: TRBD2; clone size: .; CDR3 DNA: TGCAGCGTTGATGGGGGGGGACTAGCGGTGTACCAAGAGACCCAGTACTTC; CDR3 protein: CSVDGGGLAVYQETQYF
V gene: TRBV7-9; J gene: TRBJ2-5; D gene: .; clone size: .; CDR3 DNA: TGTGCCAGCAAACTCAATTCGGGACTCCAAGAGACCCAGTACTTC; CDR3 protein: CASKLNSGLQETQYF
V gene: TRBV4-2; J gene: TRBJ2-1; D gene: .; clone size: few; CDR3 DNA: TGTGCCAGCAGCCAAGATGTCCACAATGAGCAGTTCTTC; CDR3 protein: CASSQDVHNEQFF
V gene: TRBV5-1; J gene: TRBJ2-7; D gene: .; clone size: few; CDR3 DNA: TGCGCCAGCAGCTCTGGCCTGGGAAACGAGCAGTACTTC; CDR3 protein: CASSSGLGNEQYF
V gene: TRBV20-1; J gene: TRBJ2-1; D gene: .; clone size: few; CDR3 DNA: TGCAGTGCTAGAGCGGTGCGGGGAGCCTACAATGAGCAGTTCTTC; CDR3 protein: CSARAVRGAYNEQFF
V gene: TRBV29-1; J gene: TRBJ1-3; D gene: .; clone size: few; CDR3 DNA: TGCAGCGTTGAAGATCAGAGCTCTGGAAACACCATATATTTT; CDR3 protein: CSVEDQSSGNTIYF
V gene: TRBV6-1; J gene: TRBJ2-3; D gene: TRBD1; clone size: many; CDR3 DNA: TGTGCCAGCAGTGAAGGGACAGGGGGCGCAGATACGCAGTATTTT; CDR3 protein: CASSEGTGGADTQYF
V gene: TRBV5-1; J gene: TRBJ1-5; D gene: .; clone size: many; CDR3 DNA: TGCGCCAGCAGCTTGTCCGGGCCGAATCAGCCCCAGCATTTT; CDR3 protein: CASSLSGPNQPQHF
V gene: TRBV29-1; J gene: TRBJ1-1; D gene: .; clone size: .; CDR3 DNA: TGCAGCGTCGCAGGAGGGGGAACGAACACTGAAGCTTTCTTT; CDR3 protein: CSVAGGGTNTEAFF
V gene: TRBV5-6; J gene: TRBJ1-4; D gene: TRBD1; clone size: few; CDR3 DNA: TGTGCCAGCAGCTCCCAAGGGACAGTGCGAGAAAAACTGTTTTTT; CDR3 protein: CASSSQGTVREKLFF
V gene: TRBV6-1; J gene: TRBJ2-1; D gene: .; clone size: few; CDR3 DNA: TGTGCCAGCAGTGAAGGAGGGAACACGGTCTATCGATACCAGGAGCAGTTCTTC; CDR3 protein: CASSEGGNTVYRYQEQFF
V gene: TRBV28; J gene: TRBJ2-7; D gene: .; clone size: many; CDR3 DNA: TGTGCCAGCGGCGACTACGAGCAGTACTTC; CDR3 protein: CASGDYEQYF
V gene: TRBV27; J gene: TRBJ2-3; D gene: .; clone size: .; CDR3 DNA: TGTGCCAGCAGTCCCCGGGGCCCCACCAGGTTGACAGATACGCAGTATTTT; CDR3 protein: CASSPRGPTRLTDTQYF
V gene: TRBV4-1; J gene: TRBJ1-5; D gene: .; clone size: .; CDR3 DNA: TGCGCCAGCAGCCAAGGTGGGGGTTATAGCAATCAGCCCCAGCATTTT; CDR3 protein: CASSQGGGYSNQPQHF
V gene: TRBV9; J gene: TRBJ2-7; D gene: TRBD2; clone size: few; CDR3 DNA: TGTGCCAGCAGCGTAGTCCCTAGCGGATACTACGAGCAGTACTTC; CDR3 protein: CASSVVPSGYYEQYF
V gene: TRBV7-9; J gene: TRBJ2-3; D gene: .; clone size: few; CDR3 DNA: TGTGCCAGCAGCGGACGGAACGGGAGAGGGGAAGATACGCAGTATTTT; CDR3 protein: CASSGRNGRGEDTQYF
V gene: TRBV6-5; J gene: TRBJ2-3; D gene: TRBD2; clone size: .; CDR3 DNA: TGTGCCAGCAGTTACGGGCCTAGCGGATATACTCCGTATTTT; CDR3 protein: CASSYGPSGYTPYF
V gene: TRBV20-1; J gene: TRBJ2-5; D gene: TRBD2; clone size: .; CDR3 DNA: TGCAGTGCGCTAGCGGGGGGCGGGGAGACCCAGTACTTC; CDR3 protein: CSALAGGGETQYF
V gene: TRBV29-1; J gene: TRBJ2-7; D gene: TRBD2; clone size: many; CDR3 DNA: TGCAGCGTCGCTCAAAAGACTAGCGGGAGGTTCTACGAGCAGTACTTC; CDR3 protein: CSVAQKTSGRFYEQYF
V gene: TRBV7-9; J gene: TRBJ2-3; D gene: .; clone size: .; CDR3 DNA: TGTGCCAGCAGCATCGGGAGTTGGAGCACAGATACGCAGTATTTT; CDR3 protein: CASSIGSWSTDTQYF
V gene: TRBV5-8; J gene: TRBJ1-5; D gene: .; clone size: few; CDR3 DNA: TGTGCCAGCAGCTTCCTCCACCCGGCCGACAATCAGCCCCAGCATTTT; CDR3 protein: CASSFLHPADNQPQHF
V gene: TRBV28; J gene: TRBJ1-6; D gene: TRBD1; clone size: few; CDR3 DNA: TGTGCCAGTTTACCGGACAGGTGGGATTCACCCCTCCACTTT; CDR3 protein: CASLPDRWDSPLHF
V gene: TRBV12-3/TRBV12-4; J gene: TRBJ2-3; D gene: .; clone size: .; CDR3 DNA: TGTGCCAGCCAACCGGACAGCCAACTCCTCACAGATACGCAGTATTTT; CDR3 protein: CASQPDSQLLTDTQYF
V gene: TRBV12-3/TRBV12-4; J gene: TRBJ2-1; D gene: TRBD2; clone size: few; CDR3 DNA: TGTGCCAGCTCCGGACTAGAGTACAATGAGCAGTTCTTC; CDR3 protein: CASSGLEYNEQFF